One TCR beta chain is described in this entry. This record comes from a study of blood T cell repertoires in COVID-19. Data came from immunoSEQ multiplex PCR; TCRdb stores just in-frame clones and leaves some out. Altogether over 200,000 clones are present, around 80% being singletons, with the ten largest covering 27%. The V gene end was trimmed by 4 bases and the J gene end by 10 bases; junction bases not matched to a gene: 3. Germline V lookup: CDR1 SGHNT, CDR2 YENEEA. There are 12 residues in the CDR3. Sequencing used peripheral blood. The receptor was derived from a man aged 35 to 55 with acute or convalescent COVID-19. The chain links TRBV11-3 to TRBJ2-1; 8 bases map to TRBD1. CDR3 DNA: TGTGCCAGCAGCTACGGACAGGGAGAGCAGTTCTTC. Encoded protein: CASSYGQGEQFF.